These T cell receptor beta chains were read from a single sample in a study of T cells in Graves' hyperthyroidism and ophthalmopathy. TCRdb processed the multiplex PCR reads anew with MiXCR; each CDR3 protein has one entry. The data contain about 360,000 distinct CDR3 sequences, roughly an eighth of them singletons. The sequenced sample was blood. Receptors originate from a woman aged 18-30 years with Graves' hyperthyroidism. Each CDR3 is given with its conserved first and last residue. Fields, in order: D gene, CDR3 length, V gene, J gene, clone size, CDR3 DNA, CDR3 protein. D genes are given only for firm matches. Where a row states a size, it is once, few, many or the class of an expanded clone; other rows omit it.

>-|15|TRBV6-2/TRBV6-3|TRBJ1-1|many
TGTGCCAGCAGTTACGATCTGGCAATCTACACTGAAGCTTTCTTT
CASSYDLAIYTEAFF
>TRBD2|15|TRBV7-3|TRBJ2-3|many
TGTGCCAGCAGCACGGGACTAGCGGAGACAGATACGCAGTATTTT
CASSTGLAETDTQYF
>-|10|TRBV28|TRBJ1-5|many
TGTGCCAGCAGTAATCAGCCCCAGCATTTT
CASSNQPQHF
>-|13|TRBV6-2/TRBV6-3|TRBJ1-2|-
TGTGCCAGCAGTTACAGCAGGGCCCAAGGCTACACCTTC
CASSYSRAQGYTF
>-|14|TRBV28|TRBJ2-1|many
TGTGCCAGCACCCTAGAGGCAAGTGGGGATGAGCAGTTCTTC
CASTLEASGDEQFF
>-|14|TRBV12-3/TRBV12-4|TRBJ2-2|once
TGTGCCAGCAGTTTAGGAACAGTAACCGGGGAGCTGTTTTTT
CASSLGTVTGELFF
>-|15|TRBV28|TRBJ2-1|many
TGTGCCAGCAGTTTAGGACCCCTTTCCTACAATGAGCAGTTCTTC
CASSLGPLSYNEQFF
>-|12|TRBV11-2|TRBJ2-1|many
TGTGCCAGCAGCTTAAGTCGTGGTGAGCAGTTCTTC
CASSLSRGEQFF
>TRBD1|14|TRBV28|TRBJ1-2|many
TGTGCCAGCAGTTTAGTCGGACAGGGGGATGGCTACACCTTC
CASSLVGQGDGYTF
>-|14|TRBV18|TRBJ2-5|many
TGTGCCAGCTCACCACCGAATCAACCAGAGACCCAGTACTTC
CASSPPNQPETQYF
>TRBD1|15|TRBV27|TRBJ1-6|-
TGTGCCAGCAGACAGGGGGCGACCTATAATTCACCCCTCCACTTT
CASRQGATYNSPLHF
>TRBD2|15|TRBV27|TRBJ2-3|many
TGTGCCAGCAGCTCTGGACTAGATAGCACAGATACGCAGTATTTT
CASSSGLDSTDTQYF
>TRBD1|17|TRBV28|TRBJ1-2|many
TGTGCCAGCAGCCCGGGGACAGGGGGGACCCTAGGCTATGGCTACACCTTC
CASSPGTGGTLGYGYTF
>-|16|TRBV29-1|TRBJ2-3|many
TGCAGCGCCTGGGTAGGGTTCTCGGTCAGCACAGATACGCAGTATTTT
CSAWVGFSVSTDTQYF
>-|15|TRBV7-2|TRBJ2-7|many
TGTGCCAGCAGCTTGATCCCCGGCGGCTCCTACGAGCAGTACTTC
CASSLIPGGSYEQYF
>TRBD2|14|TRBV13|TRBJ2-1|many
TGTGCCAGCAGCCTTAGCGGGAGGGGTCACGAGCAGTTCTTC
CASSLSGRGHEQFF
>TRBD1|13|TRBV2|TRBJ2-5|many
TGTGCCAGCACTGCAGGGGGAAGAGAGACCCAGTACTTC
CASTAGGRETQYF
>-|11|TRBV27|TRBJ2-3|few
TGTGCCGGACCATTAAGAGATACGCAGTATTTT
CAGPLRDTQYF
>-|14|TRBV9|TRBJ2-2|many
TGTGCCAGCAGCTCCACCTCGAACACCGGGGAGCTGTTTTTT
CASSSTSNTGELFF
>-|14|TRBV6-2/TRBV6-3|TRBJ1-5|few
TGTGCCAGCAGTTTGGGACGGAGCAATCAGCCCCAGCATTTT
CASSLGRSNQPQHF
>-|14|TRBV7-8|TRBJ1-2|-
TGTGCCAGCAGCTTTGCGAAAGCTAACTATGGCTACACCTTC
CASSFAKANYGYTF
>-|16|TRBV28|TRBJ1-5|many
TGTGCCAGCAGCCACGCACTGGGGGGACAAGCGGAGCCCCAGCATTTT
CASSHALGGQAEPQHF
>-|16|TRBV2|TRBJ2-5|many
TGTGCCAGCAGGAACTGGGGGCAGGGTGGTATAGAGACCCAGTACTTC
CASRNWGQGGIETQYF
>TRBD2|14|TRBV19|TRBJ2-7|-
TGTGCCAGTAGTATCACCGCGGGAGCTAACGAGCAGTACTTC
CASSITAGANEQYF
>-|12|TRBV6-5|TRBJ1-2|many
TGTGCCAGCAGTTACACAGGCTATGGCTACACCTTC
CASSYTGYGYTF
>TRBD1|16|TRBV7-9|TRBJ2-1|-
TGTGCCAGCAGCCTGAACCAGGGACAGGGGGCGAATGAGCAGTTCTTC
CASSLNQGQGANEQFF
>-|15|TRBV5-5|TRBJ2-1|many
TGTGCCAGCAGCTTGGGGGGGGAGTCCTACAATGAGCAGTTCTTC
CASSLGGESYNEQFF
>TRBD1|15|TRBV6-1|TRBJ1-5|many
TGTGCCAGCAGCCAGAGGGACAGGGACGACCAGCCCCAGCATTTT
CASSQRDRDDQPQHF
>TRBD2|16|TRBV6-1|TRBJ2-1|many
TGTGCCAGCAGTCCACCGGGACTAGCGGGGGGGAATGAGCAGTTCTTC
CASSPPGLAGGNEQFF
>-|11|TRBV29-1|TRBJ1-1|many
TGCAGCGTTGAAACAGTTACTGAAGCTTTCTTT
CSVETVTEAFF
>-|13|TRBV19|TRBJ1-2|-
TGTGCCAGTAGTTCTGGGGAGCACTATGGCTACACCTTC
CASSSGEHYGYTF
>TRBD2|17|TRBV15|TRBJ2-1|many
TGTGCCACCAGCTCCCAGACGGCGGGAGAGGGGTCCAATGAGCAGTTCTTC
CATSSQTAGEGSNEQFF
>-|14|TRBV11-2|TRBJ2-5|many
TGTGCCAGCAGCCCCGGGGACGCTCGCTCGACCGGGTACTTC
CASSPGDARSTGYF
>-|14|TRBV14|TRBJ2-7|few
TGTGCCAGCAGCCAGCAGGAGTGGTCCTACGAGCAGTACTTC
CASSQQEWSYEQYF
>TRBD2|18|TRBV20-1|TRBJ2-3|-
TGCAGTGCTAGAGCTGGAGGGACTAGCGGGAGGGTTGGAGATACGCAGTATTTT
CSARAGGTSGRVGDTQYF
>-|14|TRBV5-1|TRBJ1-1|many
TGCGCCAGCAGCATCCAGGGTCTAGAGACTGAAGCTTTCTTT
CASSIQGLETEAFF
>TRBD1|15|TRBV3-1|TRBJ1-1|-
TGTGCCAGCAGCCAAGTGAAGGGGGCTTACACTGAAGCTTTCTTT
CASSQVKGAYTEAFF
>-|14|TRBV20-1|TRBJ2-7|many
TGCAGTGCTAGAGCAGGGATAATCGGCAACGAGCAGTACTTC
CSARAGIIGNEQYF
>TRBD2|15|TRBV11-2|TRBJ2-7|many
TGTGCCAGCAGCCATCCTGGCTGGGGGGGCTACGAGCAGTACTTC
CASSHPGWGGYEQYF
>-|14|TRBV7-2|TRBJ1-5|many
TGTGCCAGCAGTTCAGGCCTCAGACATCAGCCCCAGCATTTT
CASSSGLRHQPQHF
>TRBD1|13|TRBV6-1|TRBJ1-5|-
TGTGCCAGCAGAAAACAGGGGGGTCAGCCCCAGCATTTT
CASRKQGGQPQHF
>TRBD2|18|TRBV7-3|TRBJ2-1|few
TGTGCCAGCAGCCCAAGGAGAACTCTTGCGGGGGGGGATAATGAGCAGTTCTTC
CASSPRRTLAGGDNEQFF
>-|14|TRBV4-1|TRBJ1-1|many
TGCGCCAGCAGCCAAGATACGGGGGCAGTTGAAGCTTTCTTT
CASSQDTGAVEAFF
>TRBD2|18|TRBV29-1|TRBJ2-7|-
TGCAGCGTTGCCCCGCGACAGGGGGGACTAGCGGGAGTCTACGAGCAGTACTTC
CSVAPRQGGLAGVYEQYF
>-|15|TRBV11-1|TRBJ2-5|-
TGTGCCAGCAGCTTAGCACAGGGGGGGCCGGAGACCCAGTACTTC
CASSLAQGGPETQYF
>TRBD1|17|TRBV10-3|TRBJ1-4|many
TGTGCCATCAGTGAGTCAATCTCGGGACAGGGAGGTGAAAAACTGTTTTTT
CAISESISGQGGEKLFF